Sequencing of this T cell receptor (beta chain) was carried out in a study of regulatory T cells in long-lasting Graves disease. For the study at large: Over 5 years of antithyroid drugs with positive TSH receptor antibodies was taken to mean persistent Graves' disease.

V lost 4 bases to trimming and J lost 6 bases, with 9 bases between them. Germline CDR1 reads GTSNPN; CDR2 reads SVGIG (reference sequence). CDR3 size: 11 residues. Stated time point: persistent/refractory GD, antithyroid drugs over 5 years with positive TRAb. The TCR library was made from RNA extracted from PBMCs. Graves' disease diagnoses followed American Thyroid Association guidelines. Many counts were recorded for this clonotype. Library construction for TCR beta used iRepertoire HTBI primers and Arm-PCR of CDR3 regions. TCRdb re-analysed the multiplex PCR reads in MiXCR, keeping a single row per CDR3 protein. The sample has about 290,000 distinct CDR3 sequences, around 20% seen once.

This specimen was peripheral blood mononuclear cells (PBMCs), taken when the disease was refractory, from a patient treated with antithyroid drugs. V usage is TRBV30 and J usage is TRBJ1-2, with D hard to call. The receptor was isolated from a female donor with Graves disease. The chain's CDR3 is CAWNYEDGYTF. The CDR3 DNA reads TGTGCCTGGAATTATGAGGATGGCTACACCTTC. Full variable domain (rest looked up from reference TRBV30 and TRBJ1-2): SQTIHQWPATLVQPVGSPLSLECTVEGTSNPNLYWYRQAAGRGLQLLFYSVGIGQISSEVPQNLSASRPQDRQFILSSKKLLLSDSGFYLCAWNYEDGYTFGSGTRLTVV.